The 9 T cell receptor beta chains below all came from one sample that was sequenced in a study of T cells expressing NK-cell markers. TCRdb reanalyzed the 5' RACE reads, giving one entry per CDR3 protein sequence and no DNA. The specimen's table records over 350,000 distinct CDR3 sequences. Sequenced input: blood T cells: a sorted CD56 or NKG2C T cell subset, CD4+ or CD8+ T cells, or bulk PBMC T cells (not recorded which). These TCRs come from a woman between 50 and 59 years old in good health.

The rearrangement uses TRBV19 and TRBJ2-5. The CDR3 totals 13 residues. Germline CDR1 LNHDA, CDR2 SQIVND (reference sequence). The CDR3 sequence: CASSHRSEETQYF.

The chain joins TRBV9 to TRBJ1-1; as DNA is missing, the TRBD1 call by TCRdb cannot be tested. CDR1 SGDLS and CDR2 YYNGEE come from the germline V gene. The CDR3 sequence is 15 residues long. The CDR3 sequence: CASSVDGTANTEAFF.

The V gene is TRBV24-1, the J gene TRBJ2-1; TCRdb's D gene call, TRBD2, goes unchecked for lack of DNA. From germline, CDR1 is KGHDR and CDR2 SFDVKD. The CDR3 covers 18 residues. Here the CDR3 reads CATSDSLPLAGGYNEQFF.

V and J are TRBV5-1 and TRBJ2-2; without DNA, the TCRdb call of TRBD1 cannot be checked. Germline CDR1 and CDR2: SGHRS and YFSETQ. The CDR3 extends over 17 amino acids. The CDR3 loop is CASSLEGQGYRTGELFF. Supplemented by reference TRBV5-1 and TRBJ2-2, the full variable domain reads KAGVTQTPRYLIKTRGQQVTLSCSPISGHRSVSWYQQTPGQGLQFLFEYFSETQRNKGNFPGRFSGRQFSNSRSEMNVSTLELGDSALYLCASSLEGQGYRTGELFFGEGSRLTVL.

J is TRBJ2-1 and V is TRBV12-3 or TRBV12-4; the TCRdb call, TRBD1, lacks DNA for checking. The CDR3 is 14 residues long. CDR3 sequence reads: CASSSPRGYRVKFF.

The chain combines TRBV7-9 with TRBJ2-3; no DNA is available, so the TRBD2 call from TCRdb remains unchecked. Germline values: CDR1 SEHNR, CDR2 FQNEAQ (reference sequence). The length of the CDR3 is 16 residues. The CDR3 spells CASSWPSGTPTDTQYF.

This chain links TRBV28 with TRBJ2-1; lacking DNA, the TRBD1 call made by TCRdb goes unchecked. Germline CDR1 is MDHEN and CDR2 is SYDVKM. This CDR3 spans 18 amino acids. This CDR3 reads CASSTGGGGNHLINEQFF.

The rearrangement links TRBV6-4 to TRBJ2-1; the TCRdb call, TRBD1, lacks DNA for checking. The CDR3 sequence is 13 residues long. Germline V gene data show CDR1 as MRHNA and CDR2 as SNTAGT. The CDR3 spells CASSPRERNEQFF.

V and J are TRBV12-3 or TRBV12-4 and TRBJ1-2; TCRdb's D gene call, TRBD1, goes unchecked for lack of DNA. The CDR3 sequence is 12 residues long. CDR3 sequence reads: CASSRDITGYTF.